One T cell receptor (beta chain) is described in this entry. Per the original data handling: From reference gene primer amplification, estimates of nucleated cell counts were derived. Only in-frame clones appear in the TCRdb table, and some are missing; sequencing was by immunoSEQ multiplex PCR. The D gene and trimming were derived from the DNA, and the V and J assignments and clone size from that table. The sample contains 200,000 to 250,000 clones, around 86% of which appear only once. This sample is part of a study of blood T cell repertoires in COVID-19. Background on the study: The United States, Italy and Spain provided the acute and convalescent COVID-19 samples. In each case, the material was cDNA or gDNA derived from T cells, B-cell-depleted T cells, or PBMCs.

This CDR3 is built from 13 residues. Trimming removed 6 bases from V and 7 bases from J; junction bases left unmatched: 6. Germline V gene data show CDR1 as LGHDT and CDR2 as YNNKEL (reference sequence). The chain employs TRBV3-1 (or the pseudogene TRBV3-2) and TRBJ1-2, with TRBD1 matching 9 bases. This sequence originates from a man in his sixties who had recovered from COVID-19. The sample consisted of peripheral blood. The CDR3 loop reads CASRQGAAGGYTF. The CDR3 DNA follows: TGTGCCAGCAGACAGGGGGCGGCTGGTGGCTACACCTTC.